The 4 T cell receptor beta chains below come from one sample, sequenced in a study of neurological immune-mediated disorders. From the 5' RACE reads, TCRdb called clonotypes with MiXCR, one entry per CDR3 protein. The sample carries about 60,000 distinct CDR3 sequences, roughly 3.5% recorded once. Sequenced: PBMCs. Source of these receptors: a woman between 55 and 75 years old with multiple sclerosis.

Ten or more counts support this clonotype. The V call is TRBV11-2, the J call TRBJ2-5, with D unclear. The ends were cut back, 1 base at V and 2 bases at J, with 2 bases in the middle. CDR1 is SGHAT, CDR2 FQNNGV, per germline. This CDR3 contains 12 residues. Written as DNA, the CDR3 is TGTGCCAGCAGCTTAGGACAAGAGACCCAGTACTTC. It codes for CASSLGQETQYF. The variable domain in full, completed from reference TRBV11-2 and TRBJ2-5, reads EAGVAQSPRYKIIEKRQSVAFWCNPISGHATLYWYQQILGQGPKLLIQFQNNGVVDDSQLPKDRFSAERLKGVDSTLKIQPAKLEDSAVYLCASSLGQETQYFGPGTRLLVL.

This clonotype occurred many times. The chain recombines TRBV5-1 with TRBJ1-2; D ambiguous. The CDR3 is made up of 12 amino acids. Germline CDR1 SGHRS, CDR2 YFSETQ. Between the trimmed V and J ends, which lost 0 bases and 4 bases, there was a span of 4 bases. This CDR3 is CASSLDAYGYTF. In DNA, the CDR3 is TGCGCCAGCAGCTTGGATGCCTATGGCTACACCTTC. The variable domain in full, completed from reference TRBV5-1 and TRBJ1-2, reads KAGVTQTPRYLIKTRGQQVTLSCSPISGHRSVSWYQQTPGQGLQFLFEYFSETQRNKGNFPGRFSGRQFSNSRSEMNVSTLELGDSALYLCASSLDAYGYTFGSGTRLTVV.

This clonotype was recorded many times. This sequence joins TRBV5-1 and TRBJ1-1; D uncertain. The germline V gene has CDR1 SGHRS and CDR2 YFSETQ. The CDR3 has 15 residues. V was cut by 0 bases and J by 0 bases, with 9 bases left in between. CDR3 in amino acids: CASSLGPGLNTEAFF. DNA of the CDR3: TGCGCCAGCAGCTTGGGCCCGGGGTTGAACACTGAAGCTTTCTTT.

The chain is built from TRBV6-1 and TRBJ1-1, with D unresolved. The V end lost 6 bases, the J end lost 1 base, and 39 bases lay between the germline ends. The V gene's germline CDR1 is MNHNS and CDR2 SASEGT. This CDR3 contains 23 residues. In DNA form, the CDR3 reads TGTGCCAGCAGCCGCACCTCGGAGGACTTAACATCGTCCTCCTTCCCATCGAACACTGAAGCTTTCTTT. Translated: CASSRTSEDLTSSSFPSNTEAFF.